This T cell receptor (beta chain) was documented in a study of cytomegalovirus exposure and HLA in healthy donors. The PCR contained 60 Vbeta and 13 Jbeta primers. Here immunoSEQ multiplex PCR was the method, and the copy in TCRdb shows in-frame clones only, minus some. The top ten clones hold 1.5% to 2% of a sample with fewer than 200,000 clones, over 65% of them seen once. The specimen was PBMCs. The source is a woman aged 30 to 39 in good health and CMV-seronegative.

The CDR3, as DNA: TGTGCCATCAGTGAGAGGGCTAGCAAGAATGAGCAGTTCTTC. Translated, it gives CAISERASKNEQFF. V gene TRBV10-3 combines with J gene TRBJ2-1; possible D gene TRBD2, 5 bases. Germline CDR1 reads ENHRY; CDR2 reads SYGVKD. The CDR3 is 14 residues long. Trimming left V 2 bases short and J 7 bases short, with 12 bases between.